The 28 T cell receptor beta chains in this list originate from one sample, sequenced in a study of cytomegalovirus exposure and HLA in healthy donors. Primers included in the PCR were 60 Vbeta and 13 Jbeta primers. Sequencing used immunoSEQ multiplex PCR; TCRdb keeps in-frame clones, though not all of them. This table holds around 110,000 clones, around three quarters found once. What was sequenced was PBMCs. The receptors were sampled from a man aged 30 to 39 in good health and CMV-seropositive.

This clone was seen once. This chain links TRBV13 with TRBJ2-3; no definite D call. Germline loops: CDR1 PRHDT, CDR2 FYEKMQ (reference sequence). This CDR3 is built from 11 residues. Trimming left V 5 bases short and J 6 bases short, with 6 bases between. Here the CDR3 DNA reads TGTGCCAGCAGCCCGAGGGATACGCAGTATTTT. Translating gives CASSPRDTQYF.

V gene TRBV7-2 combines with J gene TRBJ2-2, with 11 bases that match TRBD2. J was trimmed by 0 bases and V by 5 bases; bases with no gene match: 8. Per germline, CDR1 SGHTA and CDR2 FQGNSA. The CDR3 has 18 residues. CDR3 nucleotides: TGTGCCAGCAGCGACGGACTAGCGGGTGCCCCGAACACCGGGGAGCTGTTTTTT. Translating it yields CASSDGLAGAPNTGELFF.

The V and J genes are TRBV27 and TRBJ2-7; 9 positions match TRBD1. V lost 2 bases and J lost 3; bases outside the gene matches: 5. This CDR3 contains 15 residues. Germline CDR1 is MNHEY and CDR2 is SMNVEV (reference sequence). CDR3 amino acids: CASSLRTGVLYEQYF. The CDR3 DNA follows: TGTGCCAGCAGTTTACGGACAGGGGTTCTCTACGAGCAGTACTTC.

This clone was picked up a small number of times. V is TRBV6-5 and J is TRBJ2-6; D is unresolved. The V gene lost 0 bases and the J gene lost 0 bases, with 6 bases spanning the gap. Germline lookup yields CDR1 MNHEY and CDR2 SVGAGI. The CDR3 covers 16 residues. CDR3 DNA sequence: TGTGCCAGCAGTTACTCGGGCCTCTCTGGGGCCAACGTCCTGACTTTC. This encodes CASSYSGLSGANVLTF.

The table lists this clone with a few counts. This rearrangement joins TRBV7-2 to TRBJ1-1, with TRBD1 matching 9 bases. The junction had 6 bases not matched to a gene; V was cut back by 4 bases and J by 0 bases. There are 16 residues in the CDR3. The germline CDR1 and CDR2 sequences are SGHTA and FQGNSA. The CDR3 spells CASSSRQGGLNTEAFF. CDR3 DNA sequence: TGTGCCAGCAGCTCCCGACAGGGGGGTTTGAACACTGAAGCTTTCTTT.

The sample holds a few counts of this clone. The chain recombines TRBV5-1 with TRBJ2-1, with D possibly being TRBD2 (5 bases). Germline assignment: CDR1 SGHRS and CDR2 YFSETQ. The CDR3 extends over 15 amino acids. V shed 5 bases and J shed 0 bases, with 12 bases lying between them. CDR3 residues: CASRSRESSYNEQFF. Here the CDR3 DNA reads TGCGCCAGCAGATCGAGGGAGAGCTCCTACAATGAGCAGTTCTTC.

This chain links TRBV30 with TRBJ2-1, with 7 nucleotides matching TRBD2. This CDR3 region has 20 residues. Germline assignment: CDR1 GTSNPN and CDR2 SVGIG (reference sequence). V shed 3 bases and J 9 bases; nucleotides not matched to a gene: 29. CDR3 in DNA: TGTGCCTGGAGGGACCGTCGTGAAGGAGGGAGGGCTTTGCACTGGCCTGAGCAGTTCTTC. Protein product: CAWRDRREGGRALHWPEQFF.

J is TRBJ2-7 and V is TRBV9; D not certain. Germline values: CDR1 SGDLS, CDR2 YYNGEE. The CDR3 covers 14 residues. V dropped 2 bases and J dropped 2 bases, with 11 bases sitting between them. CDR3 amino acids: CASSVNVSPYEQYF. In DNA form, the CDR3 reads TGTGCCAGCAGCGTCAATGTCAGTCCCTACGAGCAGTACTTC.

V and J are TRBV5-1 and TRBJ2-1; a possible D gene is TRBD2 (5 bases). Trimming took 2 bases from V and 2 from J, leaving 11 bases between them. Germline CDR1 and CDR2: SGHRS and YFSETQ. The CDR3 runs to 15 residues. For the CDR3, the DNA is TGCGCCAGCAGCTTTGTGACGGGAACCTACAATGAGCAGTTCTTC. It yields the protein CASSFVTGTYNEQFF.

On this clone: One junction end does not reproduce the germline sequence, and a read error may be involved. V is TRBV29-1 and J is TRBJ2-6; a weak D match, TRBD1 (6 bases). Germline V lookup: CDR1 SQVTM, CDR2 ANQGSEA. The CDR3 is 14 residues long. The DNA of the CDR3 is TGCAGCGTTGACGGCGGTTCAGGGGCCAACGGCCTGACTTTC. Amino acid sequence: CSVDGGSGANGLTF. The entire variable domain, with the rest obtained from reference TRBV29-1 and TRBJ2-6, is as follows: SAVISQKPSRDICQRGTSLTIQCQVDSQVTMMFWYRQQPGQSLTLIATANQGSEATYESGFVIDKFPISRPNLTFSTLTVSNMSPEDSSIYLCSVDGGSGANGLTFGAGSRLTVL.

The rearrangement links TRBV2 to TRBJ1-1, with 8 bases that match TRBD1. J lost 6 bases, V lost 3 bases, and 6 bases had no gene match. Germline V CDR1 and CDR2: SNHLY, FYNNEI. There are 14 residues in the CDR3. CDR3 amino acids: CASSDNRGYSEAFF. The CDR3 nucleotides read TGTGCCAGCAGTGACAACAGGGGGTACTCTGAAGCTTTCTTT.

This clone was recorded a few times. The chain has TRBV10-2 and TRBJ2-1; tentatively, D is TRBD2 (6 bases). Trimming removed 6 bases at V and 3 bases at J, with 12 bases between. Germline CDR1 reads WSHSY; CDR2 reads SAAADI. The CDR3 sequence is 14 residues long. In DNA form, the CDR3 reads TGCGCCAGCAGAGACCGGGGGAACTACAATGAGCAGTTCTTC. The encoded protein is CASRDRGNYNEQFF.

The chain uses TRBV4-1 and TRBJ2-5, with 9 bases lining up with TRBD2. The V gene's germline CDR1 is MGHRA and CDR2 YSYEKL. V gave up 3 bases and J gave up 5 bases; unmatched junction bases: 13. The CDR3 contains 17 residues. The CDR3 bases are TGCGCCAGCAGCCATCAACCGGGACTAGCAGTCCGGGAGACCCAGTACTTC. Translated: CASSHQPGLAVRETQYF.

This rearrangement joins TRBV7-8 to TRBJ2-7, with 8 bases aligning to TRBD2. The CDR3 extends over 15 amino acids. Germline CDR1 reads SGHVS; CDR2 reads FQNEAQ. The J segment lost 3 bases and the V segment lost 3 bases, leaving 7 bases of the junction unmatched. CDR3 in amino acids: CASSFISGSVYEQYF. CDR3 sequence (DNA): TGTGCCAGCAGCTTTATCAGCGGGAGTGTCTACGAGCAGTACTTC.

The chain has TRBV30 and TRBJ2-7; 7 nucleotides align to TRBD2. Looked up from germline, CDR1 is GTSNPN and CDR2 is SVGIG (reference sequence). This CDR3 contains 14 residues. Unmatched junction bases numbered 12, after V lost 5 bases and J lost 5 bases. The CDR3 protein is CAWVGTGAGDEQYF. The CDR3 nucleotides are TGTGCCTGGGTTGGTACCGGGGCGGGGGACGAGCAGTACTTC.

This clone has a handful of counts. The genes are TRBV5-4 and TRBJ1-2, with 8 bases that match TRBD1. CDR1 and CDR2 (germline): SGHNT, YYREEE (reference sequence). The CDR3 totals 18 residues. V dropped 3 bases and J dropped 4; count of bases not matched to a gene: 17. The DNA for the CDR3 is TGTGCCAGCAGCTCCGCAAAGGCAGGGGGCGCCTGGGGCTATGGCTACACCTTC. Its protein is CASSSAKAGGAWGYGYTF.

In this sample, this clone turned up once. The CDR3 DNA reads as TGTGCCAGCAGCCGCCGACTAGCGGGTAACACCGGGGAGCTGTTTTTT. This translates into CASSRRLAGNTGELFF. The chain couples TRBV4-2 to TRBJ2-2; 10 nucleotides agree with TRBD2. V lost 4 bases to trimming and J lost 2 bases; unmatched junction nucleotides: 4. The CDR3 loop spans 16 amino acids. Germline CDR1 is LGHNA and CDR2 is YNFKEQ.

V is TRBV7-9 and J is TRBJ1-1; TRBD1 might be the D (5 bases). CDR3 length: 14 residues. Germline V CDR1 and CDR2: SEHNR, FQNEAQ (reference sequence). The germline V and J ends were trimmed by 3 bases and 1 base, with 9 bases remaining between them. DNA for the CDR3: TGTGCCAGCAGCTTGAATCAGGGGAACACTGAAGCTTTCTTT. It encodes CASSLNQGNTEAFF.

A word on this clone: At one end the junction does not follow the germline gene, possibly because of a read error. The chain joins TRBV7-3 to TRBJ2-5; TRBD2 aligns across 8 bases. This CDR3 is 14 amino acids long. Germline V gene sequence: CDR1 SGHTA, CDR2 FQGTGA. DNA of the CDR3: TGTTCCAGCAGTAACCGGGGGGGCGGGGAGACCCAGTACTTC. Its protein product is CSSSNRGGGETQYF.

The chain recombines TRBV7-6 with TRBJ2-6; D remains ambiguous. The germline V and J ends were trimmed by 4 bases and 0 bases, with 19 bases remaining between them. The germline CDR1 and CDR2 sequences are SGHVS and FNYEAQ. The CDR3 length is 19 residues. The CDR3 spells CASSSRAWREPSGANVLTF. The CDR3 DNA reads TGTGCCAGCAGCTCCCGAGCATGGAGAGAGCCCTCTGGGGCCAACGTCCTGACTTTC.

The chain employs TRBV7-6 and TRBJ2-3; 7 positions agree with TRBD1. CDR1 is SGHVS, CDR2 FNYEAQ, per germline. This CDR3 is 12 amino acids long. The V segment lost 5 bases and the J segment 8 bases; nucleotides outside the gene matches: 4. This chain's CDR3 is CASSPRDSTQYF. As DNA, the CDR3 is TGTGCCAGCAGCCCCCGGGACAGTACGCAGTATTTT.

This clone was observed a single time. The chain combines TRBV10-3 with TRBJ1-1, with D possibly matching TRBD1 (5 bases). The germline V gene encodes CDR1 ENHRY and CDR2 SYGVKD. CDR3 size: 13 residues. V lost 2 bases, J lost 5 bases, and 9 bases lay in between. The CDR3 DNA reads TGTGCCATCAGTGAGGGGGGGGGAACTGAAGCTTTCTTT. Translating it yields CAISEGGGTEAFF.

The chain couples TRBV6-5 to TRBJ1-1; 9 positions match TRBD1. The CDR3 contains 14 residues. V gave up 6 bases and J gave up 4 bases; unmatched junction bases: 6. Germline V CDR1 and CDR2: MNHEY, SVGAGI. This CDR3 is CASRLTGGVTEAFF. The CDR3 DNA reads as TGTGCCAGCAGGCTTACAGGGGGCGTCACTGAAGCTTTCTTT.

V usage is TRBV7-2 and J usage is TRBJ2-2; 8 nucleotides line up with TRBD1. J gave up 2 bases and V 5 bases, and 7 bases lay outside the gene matches. Germline CDR1 and CDR2: SGHTA and FQGNSA. This CDR3 comprises 16 residues. CDR3 region: CASSIRQGRNTGELFF. CDR3 in DNA: TGTGCCAGCAGCATACGACAGGGGAGAAACACCGGGGAGCTGTTTTTT.

J is TRBJ1-1 and V is TRBV15, with D perhaps TRBD1 (6 bases). The V end was cut by 4 bases, the J end by 5 bases, with 14 bases between. The germline V gene encodes CDR1 LNHNV and CDR2 YYDKDF (reference sequence). The CDR3 contains 14 residues. CDR3 sequence (DNA): TGTGCCACCAGCATGGACAGTGAATCAACTGAAGCTTTCTTT. This gives the protein CATSMDSESTEAFF.

This clone appeared a single time. The V call is TRBV30, the J call TRBJ2-5; D may be TRBD1 (7 bases). The J call may not be correct, given that the DNA end is closer to TRBJ2-7. The germline V gene has CDR1 GTSNPN and CDR2 SVGIG (reference sequence). The CDR3 length is 15 residues. The CDR3 DNA is TGTGCCTGGAGTGGATCCAGGGGGGAGGCCTACGAGCAGTACTTC. This sequence encodes CAWSGSRGEAYEQYF.

V is TRBV27 and J is TRBJ2-7; the D gene is possibly TRBD1 (6 bases). With 5 bases removed from V and 2 bases from J, the gap between germline ends came to 19 bases. The CDR3 is 16 residues long. Germline V gene data show CDR1 as MNHEY and CDR2 as SMNVEV (reference sequence). CDR3 residues: CASSPTGPAITYEQYF. CDR3 nucleotides: TGTGCCAGCAGTCCGACAGGACCAGCCATCACCTACGAGCAGTACTTC.

This clone was seen only a few times. The V call is TRBV28, the J call TRBJ2-3, with D perhaps matching TRBD2 (5 bases). The CDR3 sequence is 12 residues long. Per germline, CDR1 MDHEN and CDR2 SYDVKM. Trimming pared 4 bases from V and 6 bases from J, leaving 8 bases between. The CDR3 here is CASSWRSDTQYF. CDR3 coding DNA: TGTGCCAGCAGTTGGAGGTCCGATACGCAGTATTTT.